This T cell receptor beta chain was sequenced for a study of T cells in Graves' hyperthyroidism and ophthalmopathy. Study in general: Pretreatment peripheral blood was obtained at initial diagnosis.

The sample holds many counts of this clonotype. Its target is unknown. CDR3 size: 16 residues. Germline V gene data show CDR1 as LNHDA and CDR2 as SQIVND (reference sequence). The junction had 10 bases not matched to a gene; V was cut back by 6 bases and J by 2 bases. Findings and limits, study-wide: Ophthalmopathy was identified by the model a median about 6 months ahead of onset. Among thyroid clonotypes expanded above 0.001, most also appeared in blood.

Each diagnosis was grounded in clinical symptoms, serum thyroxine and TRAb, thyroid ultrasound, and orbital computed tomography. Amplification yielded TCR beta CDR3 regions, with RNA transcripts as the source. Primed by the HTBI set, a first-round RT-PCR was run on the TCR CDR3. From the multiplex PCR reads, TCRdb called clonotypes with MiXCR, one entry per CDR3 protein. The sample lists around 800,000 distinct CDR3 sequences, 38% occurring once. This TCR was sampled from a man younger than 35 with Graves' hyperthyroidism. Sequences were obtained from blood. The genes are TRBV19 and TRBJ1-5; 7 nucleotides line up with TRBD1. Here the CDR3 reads CASSRDSYSGNQPQHF. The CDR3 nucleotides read TGTGCCAGTAGCCGGGACAGTTATAGCGGCAATCAGCCCCAGCATTTT. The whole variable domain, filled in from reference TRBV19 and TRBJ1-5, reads DGGITQSPKYLFRKEGQNVTLSCEQNLNHDAMYWYRQDPGQGLRLIYYSQIVNDFQKGDIAEGYSVSREKKESFPLTVTSAQKNPTAFYLCASSRDSYSGNQPQHFGDGTRLSIL.